A single count supports the clone carrying this T cell receptor (beta chain). Its antigen is unidentified. CD8 cells regarded as naive lacked CD45RO, were positively chosen for CCR7, and omitted terminally differentiated effector memory CD45RA+ cells. This sample was included in a study of shared clonotypes between healthy human individuals. Study observations and caveats: Shared clonotypes: roughly 5% naive CD4, roughly 4% naive CD8, 2.3% memory CD4, about 0.4% memory CD8.

Sequencing was performed with immunoSEQ multiplex PCR; in TCRdb, only in-frame clones are kept and a portion is missing. The sample holds some 2,100,000 clones, under 95% seen once. The germline gives CDR1 SGHAT, CDR2 FQNNGV. V gave up 3 bases and J gave up 6 bases, with 12 bases separating them. CDR3 size: 13 residues. The chain links TRBV11-2 to TRBJ2-7, with a weak D call TRBD2 (6 bases). The TCR was taken from a man younger than 35 in good health. Some clones in this sample may be carry-over from other donors' samples. Sequencing was performed on naive CD8+ T cells from PBMCs. CDR3 nucleotides: TGTGCCAGCAGCTTGCAGGGAGGTCGCGAGCAGTACTTC. Translated: CASSLQGGREQYF.